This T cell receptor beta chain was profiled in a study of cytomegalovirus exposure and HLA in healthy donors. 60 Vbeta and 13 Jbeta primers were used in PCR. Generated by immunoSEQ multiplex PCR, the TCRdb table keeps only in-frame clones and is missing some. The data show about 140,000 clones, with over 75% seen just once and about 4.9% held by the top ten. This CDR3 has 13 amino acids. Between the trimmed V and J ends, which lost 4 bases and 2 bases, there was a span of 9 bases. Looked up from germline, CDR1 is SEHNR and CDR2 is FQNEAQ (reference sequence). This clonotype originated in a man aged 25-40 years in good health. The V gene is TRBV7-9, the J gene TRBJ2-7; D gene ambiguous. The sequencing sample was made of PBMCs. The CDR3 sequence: CASSSGSPYEQYF. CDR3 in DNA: TGTGCCAGCAGCTCGGGTAGTCCCTACGAGCAGTACTTC.